Included here is one T cell receptor (beta chain) sequence, with context. Antigen specificity is unknown. The CDR3 consists of 14 residues. Germline V gene lookup returns CDR1 MDHEN and CDR2 SYDVKM. TCRdb re-called the 5' RACE reads and shows each CDR3 protein once, DNA omitted. The sample holds 550,000 to 600,000 distinct CDR3 sequences. The sample belongs to a study of T cells expressing NK-cell markers. Study information: The study drew TCR beta repertoires from sorted CD3+CD56+NKG2C+, CD3+CD56+NKG2C- and CD3+CD56-NKG2C+ T cells.

Study-wide findings and caveats: Similarly, these clonotypes led the CD3+CD56-NKG2C+ fraction as well in four donors.

The sample comprised blood T cells: a sorted CD56 or NKG2C T cell subset, CD4+ or CD8+ T cells, or bulk PBMC T cells (not recorded which). This clonotype was sampled from a man aged 18-30 years in good health. V gene TRBV28 combines with J gene TRBJ2-7. CDR3 sequence reads: CASGDWAGAYEQYF.